A single sample is the source of the 3 T cell receptor beta chains below, sequenced in a study of T cell repertoires in ileal Crohn's disease. Sample time point: inflamed ileum from the surgical specimen. The protocol was immunoSEQ multiplex PCR, while the TCRdb copy is restricted to in-frame clones and leaves out a portion. This sample has 13,000 to 15,000 clones, with 65% to 80% found just once. Source material: ileal tissue. All receptors derive from an adult with Crohn's disease.

The CDR3 protein is CASSYERSGAGWAFF. As DNA, the CDR3 is TGTGCCAGCAGTTACGAGAGGTCGGGGGCGGGTTGGGCTTTCTTT. J is TRBJ1-1 and V is TRBV6-5; possibly TRBD1 for D (6 bases). The CDR3 length is 15 residues. The V gene's germline CDR1 is MNHEY and CDR2 SVGAGI. The V and J ends lost 2 bases and 11 bases respectively, with 21 bases between them.

The chain couples TRBV6-6 to TRBJ2-1, with D perhaps matching TRBD1 (6 bases). Deletions cut 6 bases from V and 5 bases from J, with 14 bases between. Germline CDR1 reads MNHNY; CDR2 reads SVGAGI (reference sequence). The length of the CDR3 is 14 residues. The CDR3 here is CASSRDRLNNEQFF. The CDR3 coding sequence is TGTGCCAGCAGCCGAGACAGGTTGAACAATGAGCAGTTCTTC.

The chain combines TRBV2 with TRBJ2-5; D not certain. V was cut by 3 bases and J by 4 bases, with 12 bases left in between. Germline V gene lookup returns CDR1 SNHLY and CDR2 FYNNEI. This CDR3 spans 14 amino acids. The CDR3 DNA reads TGTGCCAGCAGTGACGCCGTGAGAGGAGAGACCCAGTACTTC. Translating gives CASSDAVRGETQYF.